This entry lists 2 T cell receptor beta chains sequenced from one sample in a study of early T cells in non-severe SARS-CoV-2 infection. From the 5' RACE reads, TCRdb called clonotypes with MiXCR, one entry per CDR3 protein. This sample has 50,000 to 55,000 distinct CDR3 sequences; 9% to 9.5% occur once, and the top ten carry 4.2%. Sequenced: whole blood. The receptor set was obtained from an adult who was a healthcare worker with PCR-confirmed SARS-CoV-2 infection or an uninfected control (not recorded which).

The J gene is TRBJ2-2, the V gene TRBV12-3 or TRBV12-4; TRBD2 might be the D (6 bases). The ends were cut back, 2 bases at V and 7 bases at J, with 11 bases in the middle. The CDR3 has 14 amino acids. This chain's CDR3 is CASSLQIGGGELFF. DNA for the CDR3: TGTGCCAGCAGTTTACAGATCGGGGGCGGGGAGCTGTTTTTT.

This clonotype was found many times. The V call is TRBV20-1, the J call TRBJ1-1; a possible D gene is TRBD1 (6 bases). The CDR3 covers 12 residues. The germline V and J ends were trimmed by 0 bases and 5 bases, with 7 bases remaining between them. CDR1 and CDR2 from the germline V gene are DFQATT and SNEGSKA (reference sequence). The CDR3, as DNA: TGCAGTGCTAGAGAACAGGGTACTGAAGCTTTCTTT. Protein product: CSAREQGTEAFF.